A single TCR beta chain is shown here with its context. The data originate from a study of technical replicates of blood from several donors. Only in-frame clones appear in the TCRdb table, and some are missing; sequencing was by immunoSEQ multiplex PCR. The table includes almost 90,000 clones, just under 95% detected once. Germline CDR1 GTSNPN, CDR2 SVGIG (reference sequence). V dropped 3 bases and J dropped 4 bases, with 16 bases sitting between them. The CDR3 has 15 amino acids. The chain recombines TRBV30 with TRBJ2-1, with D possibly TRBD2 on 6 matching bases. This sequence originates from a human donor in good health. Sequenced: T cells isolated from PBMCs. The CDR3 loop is CAWSGGQGLYNEQFF. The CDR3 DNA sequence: TGTGCCTGGAGCGGGGGTCAGGGCCTTTACAATGAGCAGTTCTTC.